This T cell receptor beta chain was observed in a study of prognosis after radiotherapy for stage I lung cancer. Study background: Radiotherapy used SBRT, divided into 3 to 5 fractions and reaching a biologically effective dose of at least 100 Gy. Study-wide results and limits: Where distant metastases developed, patients had lower Shannon entropy after stereotactic body radiation therapy.

CDR3 of TCR beta was amplified from genomic DNA via a two-round multiplex PCR. Round-one PCR had primers specific to each TRBV and TRBJ gene. Universal primers were what the second PCR round used. TCRdb called the multiplex PCR reads again in MiXCR, with one record for every CDR3 protein. Here the sample spans about 15,000 distinct CDR3 sequences, roughly two fifths being singletons. In germline, CDR1 is SGHAT, CDR2 FQNNGV. The CDR3 sequence is 16 residues long. V was clipped by 0 bases and J by 0 bases, with 9 bases between them. In its sample, this clonotype was seen once. Its antigen is currently unknown.

The chain recombines TRBV11-2 with TRBJ2-1; TRBD2 might be the D (6 bases). The receptor's source is a donor aged 50 or older with non-small cell lung cancer. The sample in question was PBMCs, obtained before or after stereotactic body radiation therapy (not recorded which). CDR3: CASSLDPGSSYNEQFF. CDR3 coding DNA: TGTGCCAGCAGCTTAGACCCCGGGAGCTCCTACAATGAGCAGTTCTTC.